The 9 T cell receptor beta chains in this list originate from one sample, sequenced in a study of CD8+ T cells in alopecia areata. RNA, once extracted, was reverse transcribed into cDNA for use as the sequencing template. Assay used: immunoSEQ multiplex PCR; TCRdb lists only in-frame clones, some missing. Of around 210,000 clones in the sample, 64% are singletons; the top ten hold roughly 4.2%. The treatment denotes: oral pan-JAK inhibitor, 5-10 mg twice daily. The source material was CD4+ T cells sorted from blood, sampled at week 4, from a patient treated with tofacitinib. Receptors originate from a human donor with alopecia areata.

The chain's CDR3 is CASSDIQGTQETQYF. The CDR3, as DNA: TGTGCCAGCAGTGATATACAGGGGACACAAGAGACCCAGTACTTC. J is TRBJ2-5 and V is TRBV27; 7 nucleotides line up with TRBD1. The length of the CDR3 is 15 residues. The V gene's germline CDR1 is MNHEY and CDR2 SMNVEV (reference sequence). V lost 5 bases and J lost 2; bases outside the gene matches: 8.

V usage is TRBV30 and J usage is TRBJ2-2; D may match TRBD1 or TRBD2 (7 bases each). Germline-derived CDR1 and CDR2 are GTSNPN and SVGIG (reference sequence). Trimming removed 0 bases from V and 5 bases from J, with 16 bases in between. This CDR3 comprises 16 residues. Here the CDR3 reads CAWSVYSQGGTGELFF. The CDR3 DNA reads TGTGCCTGGAGTGTATATTCCCAGGGGGGGACCGGGGAGCTGTTTTTT.

This clone was observed a few times. V is TRBV11-2 and J is TRBJ1-6, with 8 positions matching TRBD1. Germline assignment: CDR1 SGHAT and CDR2 FQNNGV. The CDR3 loop spans 15 amino acids. The trim removed 5 bases at V and 10 bases at J, leaving 10 bases unmatched. Written as DNA, the CDR3 is TGTGCCAGCAGCCCACAGGACAGGGTGAAATCACCCCTCCACTTT. Residues: CASSPQDRVKSPLHF.

The gene calls are TRBV9 and TRBJ2-1; unclear D gene. Germline V gene data show CDR1 as SGDLS and CDR2 as YYNGEE. This CDR3 has 11 amino acids. V was pared by 0 bases and J by 10 bases, with 5 bases between. CDR3 bases: TGTGCCAGCAGCGTAGATAGCGAGCAGTTCTTC. Amino acids: CASSVDSEQFF.

This clone has just a few counts. V is TRBV5-1 and J is TRBJ2-5; no reliable D call. This CDR3 comprises 14 residues. The V gene's germline CDR1 is SGHRS and CDR2 YFSETQ. Trimming left V 0 bases short and J 7 bases short, with 13 bases between. Here the CDR3 DNA reads TGCGCCAGCAGCTTGGGTCAGTCAGCAGGGACCCAGTACTTC. This translates into CASSLGQSAGTQYF.

This clone has a single count. The chain has TRBV7-6 and TRBJ1-1; 10 nucleotides agree with TRBD1. Germline assignment: CDR1 SGHVS and CDR2 FNYEAQ. Trimming removed 3 bases from V and 1 base from J; junction bases left unmatched: 5. The CDR3 extends over 16 amino acids. The CDR3 region has the DNA TGTGCCAGCAGCTTCGGGACAGGGGCGTCGAACACTGAAGCTTTCTTT. This codes for CASSFGTGASNTEAFF.

The J gene is TRBJ2-7, the V gene TRBV29-1; maybe TRBD1 (5 bases). The germline V gene has CDR1 SQVTM and CDR2 ANQGSEA. CDR3 length: 12 amino acids. The CDR3 protein is CRDRTPGYEQYF. The CDR3 bases are TGCAGGGACCGGACACCGGGTTACGAGCAGTACTTC.

CDR3 in DNA: TGCGCCAGCAGCCAGACATCCTTCTACAAAGGGCCCTATGGCTACACCTTC. This codes for CASSQTSFYKGPYGYTF. The rearrangement joins TRBV4-3 to TRBJ1-2; no definite D call. Germline assignment: CDR1 LGHNA and CDR2 YSLEER. The CDR3 totals 17 residues. V lost 3 bases and J lost 4, with 21 bases in between.

This rearrangement joins TRBV29-1 to TRBJ1-1, with D uncertain. The germline gives CDR1 SQVTM, CDR2 ANQGSEA. The ends were cut back, 4 bases at V and 4 bases at J, with 10 bases in the middle. The CDR3 has 12 residues. CDR3 nucleotides: TGCAGCGTTGCCCCTCGTGGCACTGAAGCTTTCTTT. Its translation: CSVAPRGTEAFF.